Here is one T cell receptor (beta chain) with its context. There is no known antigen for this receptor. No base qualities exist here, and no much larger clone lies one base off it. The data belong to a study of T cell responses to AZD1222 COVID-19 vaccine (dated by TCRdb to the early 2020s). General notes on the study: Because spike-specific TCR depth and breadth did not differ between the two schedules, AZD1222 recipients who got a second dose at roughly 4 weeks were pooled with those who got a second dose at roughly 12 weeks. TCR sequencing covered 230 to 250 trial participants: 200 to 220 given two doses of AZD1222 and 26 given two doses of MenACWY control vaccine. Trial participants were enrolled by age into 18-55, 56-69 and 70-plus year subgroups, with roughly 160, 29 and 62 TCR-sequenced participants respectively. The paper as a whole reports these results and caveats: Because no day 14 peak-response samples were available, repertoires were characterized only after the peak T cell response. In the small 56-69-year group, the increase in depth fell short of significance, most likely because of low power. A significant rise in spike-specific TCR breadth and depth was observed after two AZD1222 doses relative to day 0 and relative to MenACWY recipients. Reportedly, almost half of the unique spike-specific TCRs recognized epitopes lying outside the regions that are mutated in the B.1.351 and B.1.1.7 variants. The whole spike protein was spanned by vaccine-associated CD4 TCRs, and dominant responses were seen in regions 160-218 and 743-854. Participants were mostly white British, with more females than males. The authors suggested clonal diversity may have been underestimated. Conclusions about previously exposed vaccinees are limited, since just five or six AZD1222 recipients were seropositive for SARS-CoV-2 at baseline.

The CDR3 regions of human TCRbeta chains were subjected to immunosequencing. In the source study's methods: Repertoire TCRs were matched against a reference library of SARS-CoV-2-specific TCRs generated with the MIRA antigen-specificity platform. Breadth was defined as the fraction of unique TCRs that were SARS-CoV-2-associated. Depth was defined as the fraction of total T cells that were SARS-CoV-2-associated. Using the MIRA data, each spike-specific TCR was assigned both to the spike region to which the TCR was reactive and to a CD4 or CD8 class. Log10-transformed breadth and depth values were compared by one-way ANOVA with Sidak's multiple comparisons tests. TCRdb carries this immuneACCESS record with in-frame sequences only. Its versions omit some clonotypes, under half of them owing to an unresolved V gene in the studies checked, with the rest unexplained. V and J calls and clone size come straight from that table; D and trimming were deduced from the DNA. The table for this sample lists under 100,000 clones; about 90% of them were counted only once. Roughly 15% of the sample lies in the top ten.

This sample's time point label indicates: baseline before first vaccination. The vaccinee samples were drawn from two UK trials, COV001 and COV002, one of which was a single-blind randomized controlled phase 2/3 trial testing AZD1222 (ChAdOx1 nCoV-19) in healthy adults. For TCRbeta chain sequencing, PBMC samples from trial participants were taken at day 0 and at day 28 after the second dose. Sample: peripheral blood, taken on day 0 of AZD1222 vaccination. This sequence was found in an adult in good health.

The encoded CDR3 is CASSEAHRGGTNEKLFF. Here is the DNA: TGTGCCAGCAGTGAAGCCCACAGGGGAGGCACTAATGAAAAACTGTTTTTT. The receptor chain draws on TRBV25-1 and TRBJ1-4; the junction holds 7 bases that match TRBD1. The germline V gene supplies CDR1 MGHDK and CDR2 SYGVNS. The CDR3 numbers 17 residues from cysteine through phenylalanine. Only the CDR3 DNA stays, 51 bases, in frame from base 1. Ends trimmed: V by 2 bases, J by 2 bases; bases unmatched to a gene: 8.